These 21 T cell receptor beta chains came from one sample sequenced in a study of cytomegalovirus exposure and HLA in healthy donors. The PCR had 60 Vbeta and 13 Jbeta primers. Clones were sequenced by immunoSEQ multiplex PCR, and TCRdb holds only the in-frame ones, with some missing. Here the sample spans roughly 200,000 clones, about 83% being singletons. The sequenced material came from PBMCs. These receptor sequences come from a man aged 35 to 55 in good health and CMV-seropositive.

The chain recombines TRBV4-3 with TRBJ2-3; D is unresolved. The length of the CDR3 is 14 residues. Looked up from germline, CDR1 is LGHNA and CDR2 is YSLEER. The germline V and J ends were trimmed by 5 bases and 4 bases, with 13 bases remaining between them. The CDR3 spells CASSERGFADTQYF. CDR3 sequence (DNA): TGCGCCAGCAGCGAGCGTGGGTTCGCAGATACGCAGTATTTT.

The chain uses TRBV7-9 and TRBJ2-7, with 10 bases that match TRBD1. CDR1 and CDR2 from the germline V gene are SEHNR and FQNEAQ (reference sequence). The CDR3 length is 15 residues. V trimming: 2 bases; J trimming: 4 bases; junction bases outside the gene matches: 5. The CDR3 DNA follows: TGTGCCAGCAGCTTAAACTTGGGACAGGGGTACGAGCAGTACTTC. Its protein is CASSLNLGQGYEQYF.

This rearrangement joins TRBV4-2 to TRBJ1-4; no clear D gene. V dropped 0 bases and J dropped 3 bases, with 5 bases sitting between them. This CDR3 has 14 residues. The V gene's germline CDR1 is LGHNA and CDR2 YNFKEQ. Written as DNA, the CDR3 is TGTGCCAGCAGCCAAGATTTAGCTAATGAAAAACTGTTTTTT. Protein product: CASSQDLANEKLFF.

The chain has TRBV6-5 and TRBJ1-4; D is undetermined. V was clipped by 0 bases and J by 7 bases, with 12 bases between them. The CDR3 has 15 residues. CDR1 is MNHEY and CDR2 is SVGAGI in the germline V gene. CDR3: CASSYSPGFREKLFF. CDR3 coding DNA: TGTGCCAGCAGTTACTCCCCCGGGTTTCGTGAAAAACTGTTTTTT.

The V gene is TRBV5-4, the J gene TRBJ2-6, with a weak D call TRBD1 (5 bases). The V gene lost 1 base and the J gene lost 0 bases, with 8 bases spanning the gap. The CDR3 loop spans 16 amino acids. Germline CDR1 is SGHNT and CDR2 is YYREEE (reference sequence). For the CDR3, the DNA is TGTGCCAGCAGCTTGCGTCAGGGCTCTGGGGCCAACGTCCTGACTTTC. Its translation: CASSLRQGSGANVLTF.

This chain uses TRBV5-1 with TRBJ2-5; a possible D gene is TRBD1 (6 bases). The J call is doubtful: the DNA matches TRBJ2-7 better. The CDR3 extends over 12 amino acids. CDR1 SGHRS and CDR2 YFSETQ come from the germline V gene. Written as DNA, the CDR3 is TGCGCCAGCAGCTTAACAGGGCCCGAGCAGTACTTC. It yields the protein CASSLTGPEQYF.

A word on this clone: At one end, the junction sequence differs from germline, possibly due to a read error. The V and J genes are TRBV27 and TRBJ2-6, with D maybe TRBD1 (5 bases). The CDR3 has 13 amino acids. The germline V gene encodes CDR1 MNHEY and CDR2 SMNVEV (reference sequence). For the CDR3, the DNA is TGTGCCAGCAGTTTATTTGGGGCCAACGGCCTGACTTTC. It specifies CASSLFGANGLTF.

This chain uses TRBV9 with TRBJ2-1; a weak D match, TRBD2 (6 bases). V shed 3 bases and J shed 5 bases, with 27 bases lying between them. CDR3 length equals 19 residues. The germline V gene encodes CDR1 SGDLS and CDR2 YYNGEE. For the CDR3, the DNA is TGTGCCAGCAGCGAGCGACCTGAGACCGGGAGTTGGGGAAACAATGAGCAGTTCTTC. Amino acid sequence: CASSERPETGSWGNNEQFF.

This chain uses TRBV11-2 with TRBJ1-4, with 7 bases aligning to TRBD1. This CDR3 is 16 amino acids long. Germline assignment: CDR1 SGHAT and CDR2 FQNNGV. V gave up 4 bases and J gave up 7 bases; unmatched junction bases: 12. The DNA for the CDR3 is TGTGCCAGCAGCTCCTCCTTCTCCGACAGGGTTGAAAAACTGTTTTTT. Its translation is CASSSSFSDRVEKLFF.

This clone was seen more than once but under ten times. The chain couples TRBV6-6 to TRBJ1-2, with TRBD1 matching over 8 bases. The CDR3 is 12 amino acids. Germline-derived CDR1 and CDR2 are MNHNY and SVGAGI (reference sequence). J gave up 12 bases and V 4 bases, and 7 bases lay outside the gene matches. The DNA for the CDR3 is TGTGCCAGCAGTTCTCAGGGGGCCTTGAACACCTTC. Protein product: CASSSQGALNTF.

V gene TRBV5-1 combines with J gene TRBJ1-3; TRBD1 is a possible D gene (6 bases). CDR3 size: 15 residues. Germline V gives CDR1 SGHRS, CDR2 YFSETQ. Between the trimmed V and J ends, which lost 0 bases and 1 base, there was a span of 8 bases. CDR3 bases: TGCGCCAGCAGCTTGGCCACAGGGTCTGGAAACACCATATATTTT. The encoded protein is CASSLATGSGNTIYF.

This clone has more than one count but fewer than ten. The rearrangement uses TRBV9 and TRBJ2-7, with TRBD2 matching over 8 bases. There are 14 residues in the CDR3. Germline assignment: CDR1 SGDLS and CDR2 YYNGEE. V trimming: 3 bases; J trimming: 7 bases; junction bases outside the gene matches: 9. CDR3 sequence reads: CASSGGLGRGEQYF. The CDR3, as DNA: TGTGCCAGCAGCGGGGGACTAGGGAGGGGTGAGCAGTACTTC.

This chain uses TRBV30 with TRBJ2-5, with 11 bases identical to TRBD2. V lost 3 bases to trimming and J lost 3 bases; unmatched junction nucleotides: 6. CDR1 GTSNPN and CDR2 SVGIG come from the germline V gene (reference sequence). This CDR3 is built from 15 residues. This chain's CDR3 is CAWRGGLAVKETQYF. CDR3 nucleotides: TGTGCCTGGAGGGGGGGACTAGCGGTAAAAGAGACCCAGTACTTC.

CDR3 region: CSAPEGREQFF. In DNA form, the CDR3 reads TGCAGTGCGCCAGAGGGCCGAGAGCAGTTCTTC. This chain links TRBV20-1 with TRBJ2-1, with D perhaps TRBD2 (5 bases). The germline V gene encodes CDR1 DFQATT and CDR2 SNEGSKA (reference sequence). The CDR3 is 11 residues long. Trimming removed 6 bases at V and 10 bases at J, with 13 bases between.

This CDR3 reads CASSIVGRGSTGELFF. The CDR3 bases are TGTGCCAGTAGTATAGTCGGCAGGGGGAGCACCGGGGAGCTGTTTTTT. The J gene is TRBJ2-2, the V gene TRBV19; 7 positions agree with TRBD1. V dropped 1 base and J dropped 4; count of bases not matched to a gene: 6. Looked up from germline, CDR1 is LNHDA and CDR2 is SQIVND (reference sequence). The CDR3 runs 16 residues.

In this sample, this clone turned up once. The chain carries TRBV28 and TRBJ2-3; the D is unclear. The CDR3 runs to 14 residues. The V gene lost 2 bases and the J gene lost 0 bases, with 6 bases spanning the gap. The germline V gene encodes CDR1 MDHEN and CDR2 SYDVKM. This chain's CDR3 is CASSLRASTDTQYF. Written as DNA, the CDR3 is TGTGCCAGCAGTTTACGAGCTAGCACAGATACGCAGTATTTT.

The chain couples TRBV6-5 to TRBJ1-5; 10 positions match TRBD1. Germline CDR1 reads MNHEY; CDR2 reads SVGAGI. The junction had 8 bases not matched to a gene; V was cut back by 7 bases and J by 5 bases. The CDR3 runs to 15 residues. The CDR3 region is CASKHDRGLHQPQHF. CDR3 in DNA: TGTGCCAGCAAACACGACAGGGGGCTTCATCAGCCCCAGCATTTT.

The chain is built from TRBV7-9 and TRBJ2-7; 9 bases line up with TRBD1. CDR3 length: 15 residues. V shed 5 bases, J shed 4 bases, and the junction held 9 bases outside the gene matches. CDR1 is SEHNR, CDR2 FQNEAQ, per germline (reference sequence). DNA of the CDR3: TGTGCCAGCAGCCCCACCGGACAGGGGAGGTACGAGCAGTACTTC. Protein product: CASSPTGQGRYEQYF.

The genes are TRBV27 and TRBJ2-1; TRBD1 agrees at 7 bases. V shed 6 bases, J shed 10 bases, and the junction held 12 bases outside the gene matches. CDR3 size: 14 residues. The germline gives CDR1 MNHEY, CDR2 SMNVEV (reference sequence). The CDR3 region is CASSLLRGIGEQFF. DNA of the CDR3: TGTGCCAGCAGCCTCCTCAGGGGGATCGGCGAGCAGTTCTTC.

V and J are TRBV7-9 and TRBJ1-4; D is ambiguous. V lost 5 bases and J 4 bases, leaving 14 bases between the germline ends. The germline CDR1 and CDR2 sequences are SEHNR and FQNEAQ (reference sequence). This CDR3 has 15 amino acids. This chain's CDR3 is CASSQPAGYNEKLFF. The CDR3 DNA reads TGTGCCAGCAGCCAGCCGGCAGGATATAATGAAAAACTGTTTTTT.

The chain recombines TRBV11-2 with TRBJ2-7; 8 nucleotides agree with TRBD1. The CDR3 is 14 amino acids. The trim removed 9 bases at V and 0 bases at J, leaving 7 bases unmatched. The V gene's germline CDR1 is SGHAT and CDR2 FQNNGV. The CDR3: CASAGGSSSYEQYF. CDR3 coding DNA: TGTGCCAGTGCAGGGGGCTCGAGCTCCTACGAGCAGTACTTC.